The clone carrying this T cell receptor (beta chain) has at least ten counts. The antigen remains unidentified. The CDR3 runs 13 residues. Germline values: CDR1 SGHRS, CDR2 YFSETQ. The junction had 4 bases not matched to a gene; V was cut back by 4 bases and J by 3 bases. TCRdb analysed the 5' RACE reads with MiXCR anew, one entry per CDR3 protein. The sample carries roughly 120,000 distinct CDR3 sequences, roughly 15% recorded once. The data derive from a study of CD8 T cells in ankylosing spondylitis. Study-level findings and limits: Reactive arthritis synovial fluid and blood were previously reported to contain some motif variants. In ankylosing spondylitis patients, matched synovial fluid reportedly showed significant enrichment of disease-linked clones.

Sequenced input: blood, either unsorted or a sorted T cell fraction (not recorded which). The chain is built from TRBV5-1 and TRBJ2-7, with 7 bases aligning to TRBD1. This receptor was obtained from a female donor with ankylosing spondylitis or in good health (not recorded which). The CDR3 DNA reads TGCGCCAGCAGCGGGGACAGCCACTACGAGCAGTACTTC. Amino acid sequence: CASSGDSHYEQYF.